Shown below are 25 T cell receptor beta chains from a single sample sequenced in a study of breast tumors, draining lymph nodes, adjacent tissues. Breast cancer patients provided tissue from their axillary draining lymph nodes. TCRdb recomputed calls from the multiplex PCR reads with MiXCR, one row per CDR3 protein. The sample lists around 100,000 distinct CDR3 sequences; around 20% were seen once. Sequenced sample: axillary lymph node tissue. The receptors derive from a female donor with breast cancer. Some clones in this sample may be carry-over from other donors' samples.

Comments on this clonotype: A much larger clone sits a single nucleotide away, making a read error possible. This chain joins TRBV12-3 or TRBV12-4 and TRBJ1-5; D is ambiguous. The CDR3 sequence is 13 residues long. The CDR3 sequence is CASSGSRAQPRHF. The CDR3 nucleotides are TGTGCCAGCAGTGGAAGTAGGGCTCAGCCCCGGCATTTT.

J is TRBJ2-1 and V is TRBV7-8; the D gene is possibly TRBD2 (7 bases). V lost 4 bases and J 4 bases, leaving 14 bases between the germline ends. The germline V gene encodes CDR1 SGHVS and CDR2 FQNEAQ. This CDR3 spans 15 amino acids. The CDR3 protein is CASSWGGRPYNEQFF. CDR3 in DNA: TGTGCCAGCAGCTGGGGGGGCAGACCTTACAATGAGCAGTTCTTC.

This clonotype was seen repeatedly, ten times or more. This sequence joins TRBV9 and TRBJ2-5, with 11 bases identical to TRBD2. With 2 bases clipped from V and 4 bases from J, the junction kept 7 bases outside the gene matches. CDR1 and CDR2 (germline): SGDLS, YYNGEE. There are 16 residues in the CDR3. DNA of the CDR3: TGTGCCAGCAGCGTTTCAACTAGCGGGAGAGGAGAGACCCAGTACTTC. This gives the protein CASSVSTSGRGETQYF.

Of note for this clonotype: Because the CDR3's place on the DNA is in doubt, the DNA is left out and the CDR3 is given as listed by TCRdb. The chain couples TRBV11-2 to TRBJ1-4. Per the germline V gene, CDR1 is SGHAT and CDR2 is FQNNGV. The CDR3 has 16 residues if both end residues are counted. The CDR3 region is CASSLDREGRKKNCFF.

In this sample, this clonotype turned up many times. CDR3 loop: CASSLRAINYGYTF. In DNA form, the CDR3 reads TGTGCCAGCAGTTTAAGGGCCATAAACTATGGCTACACCTTC. The chain employs TRBV6-6 and TRBJ1-2; D gene unclear. Germline CDR1 is MNHNY and CDR2 is SVGAGI (reference sequence). With 4 bases removed from V and 2 bases from J, the gap between germline ends came to 11 bases. This CDR3 is built from 14 residues.

The CDR3 DNA reads as TGTGCCAGCAGTTTAGCCACTGAAGCTTTCTTT. Residues: CASSLATEAFF. The chain joins TRBV12-3 or TRBV12-4 to TRBJ1-1, with D unresolved. This CDR3 is built from 11 residues. V was pared by 0 bases and J by 4 bases, with 0 bases between.

In this sample, this clonotype turned up many times. V is TRBV24-1 and J is TRBJ1-5, with D perhaps TRBD1 (5 bases). V was clipped by 4 bases and J by 7 bases, with 16 bases between them. This CDR3 is 15 amino acids long. Germline CDR1 and CDR2: KGHDR and SFDVKD. CDR3 sequence reads: CATSESGRREQPQHF. The CDR3 DNA reads TGTGCCACCAGTGAGTCGGGACGGCGGGAACAGCCCCAGCATTTT.

This clonotype has a count of ten or more. The chain employs TRBV9 and TRBJ1-3; D not certain. The germline gives CDR1 SGDLS, CDR2 YYNGEE. CDR3 length: 14 residues. Between the trimmed V and J ends, which lost 0 bases and 6 bases, there was a span of 10 bases. The CDR3 DNA reads as TGTGCCAGCAGCGTAGAAGGGTTCGAAAACACCATATATTTT. Protein: CASSVEGFENTIYF.

This clonotype was picked up many times. The chain joins TRBV7-8 to TRBJ1-2; D uncertain. CDR3 size: 14 residues. Looked up from germline, CDR1 is SGHVS and CDR2 is FQNEAQ. V was clipped by 2 bases and J by 2 bases, with 9 bases between them. The CDR3 sequence: CASSLLGTNYGYTF. The CDR3, as DNA: TGTGCCAGCAGCTTATTGGGAACGAACTATGGCTACACCTTC.

This clonotype came up many times. V is TRBV11-2 and J is TRBJ1-3; perhaps TRBD1 as D (5 bases). Trimming removed 5 bases at V and 4 bases at J, with 12 bases between. In germline, CDR1 is SGHAT, CDR2 FQNNGV. This CDR3 is built from 14 residues. CDR3 residues: CASSPAGVGNTIYF. The DNA for the CDR3 is TGTGCCAGCAGCCCCGCGGGGGTGGGAAACACCATATATTTT.

As for this clonotype: One base away lies a much larger clone, so this may be a sequencing read error. The final CDR3 position lacks the conserved phenylalanine or tryptophan, pointing to a likely read error. This chain links TRBV5-1 with TRBJ1-5; D gene uncertain. The CDR3 sequence is 13 residues long. Trimming cost V 2 bases and J 4 bases, with 7 bases left between them. CDR1 SGHRS and CDR2 YFSETQ come from the germline V gene. The CDR3 reads CASSLTENQPQHS. Written as DNA, the CDR3 is TGCGCCAGCAGCTTAACAGAGAATCAGCCCCAGCATTCT.

This clonotype was detected many times. The chain couples TRBV11-3 to TRBJ2-1; possibly TRBD2 for D (6 bases). V was cut by 1 base and J by 1 base, with 8 bases left in between. CDR3 length: 15 amino acids. CDR1 and CDR2 from the germline V gene are SGHNT and YENEEA. In DNA form, the CDR3 reads TGTGCCAGCAGCTTAGGTGCGGGGTCCTACAATGAGCAGTTCTTC. This encodes CASSLGAGSYNEQFF.

This clonotype was detected many times. This chain connects TRBV5-1 to TRBJ1-4; 9 bases are shared with TRBD1. Germline CDR1 is SGHRS and CDR2 is YFSETQ. This CDR3 is 15 amino acids long. Trimming took 7 bases from V and 4 from J; bases not matched to a gene: 8. The CDR3 DNA sequence: TGCGCCAGCCACGGGGGACAGGGCTATAATGAAAAACTGTTTTTT. Protein product: CASHGGQGYNEKLFF.

This clonotype has at least ten counts. The rearrangement uses TRBV4-1 and TRBJ2-3; 13 positions agree with TRBD2. Per the germline V gene, CDR1 is MGHRA and CDR2 is YSYEKL. The CDR3 sequence is 16 residues long. The V and J ends lost 0 bases and 5 bases, in that order; junction bases with no gene match: 2. CDR3 region: CASSQELAGGGDTQYF. CDR3 bases: TGCGCCAGCAGCCAAGAACTAGCGGGGGGGGGAGATACGCAGTATTTT.

The CDR3 loop reads CAWSEALDQPQHF. The CDR3 nucleotides read TGTGCCTGGAGTGAAGCGTTGGATCAGCCCCAGCATTTT. This chain joins TRBV30 and TRBJ1-5; no reliable D call. The CDR3 is 13 amino acids. The germline V gene has CDR1 GTSNPN and CDR2 SVGIG (reference sequence). V dropped 1 base and J dropped 5 bases, with 9 bases sitting between them.

In its sample, this clonotype was seen many times. J is TRBJ1-5 and V is TRBV19, with D possibly matching TRBD1 (6 bases). The ends were cut back, 5 bases at V and 4 bases at J, with 12 bases in the middle. Looked up from germline, CDR1 is LNHDA and CDR2 is SQIVND (reference sequence). CDR3 length equals 14 residues. The CDR3 nucleotides are TGTGCCAGTAGTCTCCGGACAGCAAATCAGCCCCAGCATTTT. Its translation is CASSLRTANQPQHF.

Comment on this clonotype: A read error may explain this, as a much larger clone is one base away. V and J are TRBV9 and TRBJ2-1; D unresolved. Germline V gene data show CDR1 as SGDLS and CDR2 as YYNGEE. The CDR3 runs to 13 residues. The CDR3 DNA follows: TGTGCCAGCAGCGTAAATCCTTACAGTGAGCAGTTCTTC. This codes for CASSVNPYSEQFF.

This clonotype was picked up many times. The chain employs TRBV19 and TRBJ2-1; D is possibly TRBD2 (6 bases). V lost 6 bases and J lost 4, with 16 bases in between. The V gene's germline CDR1 is LNHDA and CDR2 SQIVND (reference sequence). The CDR3 loop spans 15 amino acids. In DNA, the CDR3 is TGTGCCAGTAGAACGACTAGTAACGTATACAATGAGCAGTTCTTC. Amino acid sequence: CASRTTSNVYNEQFF.

This clonotype was observed at least ten times. This rearrangement joins TRBV5-1 to TRBJ2-1; TRBD2 aligns across 12 bases. V dropped 1 base and J dropped 10; count of bases not matched to a gene: 6. This CDR3 is 15 amino acids long. The germline gives CDR1 SGHRS, CDR2 YFSETQ. CDR3 bases: TGCGCCAGCAGCTTGCTACTAGCGGGGGGCAAAGAGCAGTTCTTC. This codes for CASSLLLAGGKEQFF.

This clonotype was detected many times. The V gene is TRBV6-5, the J gene TRBJ1-6, with 10 bases matching TRBD1. Trimming cost V 5 bases and J 6 bases; bases outside gene matches: 4. The CDR3 runs 15 residues. The V gene's germline CDR1 is MNHEY and CDR2 SVGAGI. CDR3 protein: CASSLGQGVNSPLHF. The DNA for the CDR3 is TGTGCCAGCAGTCTCGGACAGGGGGTTAATTCACCCCTCCACTTT.

This clonotype was seen ten or more times. This chain connects TRBV6-4 to TRBJ2-5, with 11 positions matching TRBD2. V lost 0 bases to trimming and J lost 6 bases; unmatched junction nucleotides: 9. The germline gives CDR1 MRHNA, CDR2 SNTAGT. The CDR3 runs 17 residues. The CDR3 coding sequence is TGTGCCAGCAGTGACTCGAGGGCTAGCGGGAGGAGACAGACCCAGTACTTC. Translating gives CASSDSRASGRRQTQYF.

This clonotype was picked up many times. This chain uses TRBV9 with TRBJ2-3; D gene ambiguous. Germline assignment: CDR1 SGDLS and CDR2 YYNGEE. The CDR3 is made up of 11 amino acids. With 5 bases removed from V and 5 bases from J, the gap between germline ends came to 6 bases. CDR3 residues: CASRSGDTQYF. The CDR3 DNA reads TGTGCCAGCAGGTCGGGAGATACGCAGTATTTT.

This clonotype was counted at least ten times. The chain uses TRBV20-1 and TRBJ2-3; 11 positions match TRBD2. Germline V lookup: CDR1 DFQATT, CDR2 SNEGSKA (reference sequence). The length of the CDR3 is 15 residues. J lost 6 bases, V lost 0 bases, and 5 bases had no gene match. CDR3 bases: TGCAGTGCTAGAGATACGGCTAGCGGGGGGGATACGCAGTATTTT. This codes for CSARDTASGGDTQYF.

In its sample, this clonotype was seen many times. The rearrangement uses TRBV6-1 and TRBJ2-7; no firm D call. The V gene's germline CDR1 is MNHNS and CDR2 SASEGT. The V end lost 6 bases, the J end lost 6 bases, and 21 bases lay between the germline ends. This CDR3 is built from 15 residues. The DNA of the CDR3 is TGTGCCAGCAGCCCTCTTACTGTCAAGGGCTCCGAGCAGTACTTC. Protein: CASSPLTVKGSEQYF.

Concerning this clonotype: One base away lies a much larger clone, so this may be a sequencing read error. V usage is TRBV6-1 and J usage is TRBJ2-2, with 7 bases lining up with TRBD1. There are 15 residues in the CDR3. V shed 4 bases and J 5 bases; nucleotides not matched to a gene: 7. Germline CDR1 MNHNS, CDR2 SASEGT. DNA of the CDR3: TGTGCCAGCAGTGGACCGGGACAGATGACCGGGGAGCTGTTTTTT. Amino acids: CASSGPGQMTGELFF.